This T cell receptor (beta chain) was recorded in a study of T cells in Graves' hyperthyroidism and ophthalmopathy. Graves' hyperthyroidism is called stable when ophthalmopathy does not progress within 18 months. The germline gives CDR1 KGHSH, CDR2 LQKENI. The CDR3 length is 15 residues. Trimming took off 3 bases at V and 4 bases at J, with 15 bases between the two ends. This clonotype was seen repeatedly, ten times or more. Amplification targeted TCR beta CDR3 regions from RNA transcripts. HTBI primers were used for first-round RT-PCR of the TCR CDR3. A single record per CDR3 protein comes from TCRdb applying MiXCR to the multiplex PCR reads. This table has around 350,000 distinct CDR3 sequences, 19% appearing once.

This chain links TRBV18 with TRBJ1-2; no clear D. The sample comprised blood. The TCR was taken from a woman younger than 35 with Graves' hyperthyroidism. CDR3 region: CASSPSGERSYGYTF. For the CDR3, the DNA is TGTGCCAGCTCACCCTCAGGTGAAAGGTCCTATGGCTACACCTTC.